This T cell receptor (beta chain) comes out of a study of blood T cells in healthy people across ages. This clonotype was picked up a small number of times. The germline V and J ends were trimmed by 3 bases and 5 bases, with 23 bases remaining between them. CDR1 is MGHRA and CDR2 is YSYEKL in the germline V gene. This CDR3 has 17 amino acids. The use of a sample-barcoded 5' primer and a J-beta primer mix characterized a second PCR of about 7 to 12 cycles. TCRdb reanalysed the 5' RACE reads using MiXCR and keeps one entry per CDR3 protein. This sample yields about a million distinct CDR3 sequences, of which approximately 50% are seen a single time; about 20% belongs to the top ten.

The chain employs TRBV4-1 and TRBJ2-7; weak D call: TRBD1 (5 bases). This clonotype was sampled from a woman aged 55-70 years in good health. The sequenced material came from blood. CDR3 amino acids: CASSHQHVGARFDEQYF. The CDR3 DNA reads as TGCGCCAGCAGCCACCAACACGTTGGGGCCAGGTTCGACGAGCAGTACTTC.